Described below is a single T cell receptor (beta chain) sequence and its context. What it recognizes is unknown. Blood was drawn at approximately 2.7 ml per donor. These data originate in a study of monozygotic twins with inflammatory bowel disease. The CDR3 contains 15 residues. Germline CDR1 KGHSH, CDR2 LQKENI. Every TCR library drew on 3500 ng of total RNA. cDNA encoding TCRalpha and TCRbeta underwent two nested PCRs of approximately 17 and 9 cycles, each of which was followed by bead purification. No DNA is given; TCRdb re-called the 5' RACE reads and lists each CDR3 protein once. Its table lists 300,000 to 400,000 distinct CDR3 sequences. Study results and caveats: There was no way to distinguish the different T cell subtypes.

This chain links TRBV18 with TRBJ2-1; TCRdb's D call, TRBD1, is unchecked because there is no DNA. The sequenced sample consisted of blood. This TCR came from a human donor with ulcerative colitis or Crohn's disease, or a healthy co-twin of an affected twin (not recorded which). CDR3 loop: CASSPPMGAMNEQFF.